This TCR beta chain derives from a study of blood T cell repertoires in COVID-19. Study summary: There were acute and convalescent COVID-19 samples, and they came from the United States, Italy and Spain. Sources were T cells, B-cell-depleted T cells, or PBMCs; the material itself was cDNA or gDNA.

Followed longitudinally, the Seattle patients had been enrolled during active infection. Trimming removed 7 bases from V and 2 bases from J; junction bases left unmatched: 6. Germline V gene data show CDR1 as MNHNY and CDR2 as SVGAGI (reference sequence). The CDR3 is made up of 14 amino acids. As originally analysed: Estimated nucleated cell counts came from reference gene primer amplification. Sequencing used immunoSEQ multiplex PCR; TCRdb keeps in-frame clones, though not all of them. V and J calls and clone size are as listed in that table; D and trimming were resolved from the DNA. The sample comprises fewer than 250,000 clones, 75% to 90% of which are singletons, and less than 3.5% rests with the top ten.

This receptor was obtained from a man aged 25 to 40 with COVID-19, enrolled during active disease. What was sequenced was peripheral blood. V gene TRBV6-6 combines with J gene TRBJ2-7; 9 nucleotides agree with TRBD2. The CDR3 DNA follows: TGTGCCAGCAAAACAGCGGGGGGTGCCTACGAGCAGTACTTC. Translating gives CASKTAGGAYEQYF.